This TCR beta chain is from a study of T cell repertoires in cytomegalovirus infection. Study findings and constraints: Carriage of CMV together with the relevant HLA was identifiable through cumulative public TCR beta family frequency. The ex vivo response was dominated by HLA-C-restricted CMV-specific TCR beta clonotypes.

Trimming pared 6 bases from V and 4 bases from J, leaving 15 bases between. In germline, CDR1 is SGHVS, CDR2 FNYEAQ. CDR3 size: 14 residues. One entry per CDR3 protein, called by TCRdb with MiXCR from the reads. The sample contains 700,000 to 950,000 distinct CDR3 sequences, around a third of which appear only once. Concerning this clonotype itself: What it binds is not known. Since a much larger clone is just one base distant, this may be a read error.

This specimen was cultured CD8+ T cells from PBMCs, taken from culture after CMV antigen stimulation. The chain is built from TRBV7-6 and TRBJ1-1, with a possible D match to TRBD1 (6 bases). The TCR originated in a human donor in good health (CMV status not recorded). Some clones in this sample may be carry-over from other donors' samples. Here the CDR3 reads CASRAGDLGTEAFF. The CDR3 nucleotides are TGTGCCAGCAGGGCAGGGGACCTTGGCACTGAAGCTTTCTTT. Supplemented by reference TRBV7-6 and TRBJ1-1, the full variable domain reads GAGVSQSPRYKVTKRGQDVALRCDPISGHVSLYWYRQALGQGPEFLTYFNYEAQQDKSGLPNDRFSAERPEGSISTLTIQRTEQRDSAMYRCASRAGDLGTEAFFGQGTRLTVV.